This T cell receptor (beta chain) was retrieved from a study of human T cells and chemical hapten exposure. The CDR3 is made up of 15 amino acids. Trimming at V came to 3 bases and at J to 2 bases, leaving 4 bases not matched to a gene. Germline CDR1 and CDR2: LGHDT and YNNKEL (reference sequence). Via MiXCR, TCRdb re-called the RACE reads, giving one row per CDR3 protein. The data contain more than 65,000 distinct CDR3 sequences, 6% to 9% of them seen just once; the ten biggest clones take up roughly 1.6%. Time point of the sample: patch test 1, 2 weeks after DPC sensitization. Treatment denoted: therapeutic diphenylcyclopropenone sensitization with weekly scalp DPC.

This clonotype originated in a woman in her 30s with alopecia areata. Some clones in this sample may be carry-over from other donors' samples. The source was whole blood, collected in connection with sensitization to the hapten diphenylcyclopropenone (DPC). The chain joins TRBV3-1 to TRBJ2-5; the match to TRBD1 covers 9 bases. The CDR3 region has the DNA TGTGCCAGCAGCCAGGCCGGGACAGGGCAAGAGACCCAGTACTTC. Translating gives CASSQAGTGQETQYF.